The entry below gives a single TCR beta chain sequence along with its context. The antigen it binds to is not known. No qualities accompany the bases; no much larger clone lies one base away. The junction carries 12 bases between V and J, which are trimmed by 8 bases and 5 bases respectively. The CDR3 sequence holds 12 residues, the cysteine and phenylalanine included. This entry keeps only the CDR3 DNA: 36 bases, framed from base 1. Per the germline V gene, SNHLY is the CDR1 and FYNNEI is the CDR2. Ficoll-Paque density gradient centrifugation was the method used to isolate PBMCs. The data were taken from a study of T-cell memory formation after mild COVID-19 (dated by TCRdb to about 2021). General notes on the study: Most TCR sequence clusters were specific to one of the two donors. Two young, previously healthy adult volunteers, one female and one male, were included in the cohort. T-cell clones expanding and contracting after mild COVID-19 in two donors were tracked by longitudinal TCRalpha and TCRbeta repertoire sequencing.

Results the study describes overall, beyond this receptor: Some responding clones were detected in pre-infection memory, which suggested that pre-existing cross-reactive memory T cells had joined the SARS-CoV-2 response. Balanced CD4/CD8 phenotypes were observed for clones contracting from day 15 to 85, whereas a bias towards CD4+ was observed for a second wave of clones expanding from day 15 to 37. Only a couple of mild cases were covered in the study, and larger cohorts including severe cases with pre-infection samples were considered necessary. SARS-CoV-2 specificity of the second-wave clones peaking on day 37 was not confirmed. Contracting CD4+ clones were located mainly in the CM and EM memory subsets, whereas CD8+ clones were found to be enriched in EMRA.

The instrument was an Illumina NovaSeq 6000. TCRalpha and TCRbeta cDNA libraries were built by 5'RACE with constant-segment primers, adding sample barcodes and unique molecular identifiers. RNA was extracted from every sample with Trizol reagent. Library amplification was performed in two PCR steps, and a second sample barcode and Illumina TruSeq adapters were introduced in the second step. Libraries were sequenced on an Illumina NovaSeq with 2 x 150 bp paired-end reads. The authors processed their data as follows. The reads were demultiplexed and collapsed into UMI-guided consensus sequences using migec v1.2.7. Using mixcr v2.1.11, the UMI consensuses were aligned to TRA and TRB V and J templates and assembled into clonotypes. A clonotype was counted as expanded or contracted only if both edgeR and NoisET called the change significant, with noise models trained on biological replicates. For edgeR calls, the cutoffs were a false discovery rate-adjusted p below 0.01 and a log2 fold-change threshold of 1. As an exploratory analysis of dynamics, max-normalized trajectories of the 1000 most abundant clonotypes were examined with PCA combined with hierarchical clustering. Separately sequenced CD4+ and CD8+ repertoires were used to assign a CD4 or CD8 phenotype to each responding clone. Using fastp at Q25 and MiXCR, TCRdb reprocessed the public reads and kept productive beta chains. All rows with the same CDR3 protein become a single entry with the most common DNA and genes. It is TCRdb's table, rather than the study itself, that gives the V and J calls and clone size. The sample data list 450,000 or so distinct CDR3 sequences, and about 23% of these were observed just once. The ten largest account for under 15% of the sample.

The source of this sequence is an adult woman who had mild COVID-19 (a few samples of this study predate the infection). The sample titles of this study are shuffled in the database, so cell type and time point are left out; the donor was told from shared clones. Input material: PBMCs or a T cell subset sorted from them (not recorded which). The chain is made from TRBV2 and TRBJ2-5; no D gene can be assigned with confidence. The CDR3 is CASRVEEETQYF. The nucleotide sequence reads as follows: TGTGCCAGCCGGGTCGAGGAGGAGACCCAGTACTTC.